This TCR beta chain derives from a study of blood T cell repertoires in COVID-19. Looking at the study overall: Samples of COVID-19 (acute and convalescent) were obtained from the United States, Italy and Spain. T cells, B-cell-depleted T cells, or PBMCs provided the cDNA or gDNA that served as material.

Authors' methods: Amplifying reference gene primers gave estimates of nucleated cell counts. The table came from immunoSEQ multiplex PCR; TCRdb's copy has only in-frame clones and leaves some out. V and J calls and clone size come straight from that table; D and trimming were deduced from the DNA. Among approximately 94,000 clones, 90% to 95% were seen once, and the ten largest hold 2% to 2.5%. Germline CDR1 LNHDA, CDR2 SQIVND (reference sequence). V dropped 10 bases and J dropped 1 base, with 11 bases sitting between them. The CDR3 spans 13 residues. The sequencing sample was made of peripheral blood. The J gene is TRBJ1-5, the V gene TRBV19; maybe TRBD1 (5 bases). The clonotype comes from a man between 50 and 59 years old with active COVID-19. CDR3 sequence: CATTGGSNQPQHF. CDR3 DNA: TGTGCCACCACCGGGGGGAGCAATCAGCCCCAGCATTTT.